One and the same sample provided the 28 T cell receptor beta chains below, sequenced in a study of shared clonotypes between healthy human individuals (dated by TCRdb to 2018 to 2021). Library method: the immunoSEQ multiplex PCR assay. TCRdb carries this immuneACCESS record with in-frame sequences only. Its versions omit some clonotypes, under half of them owing to an unresolved V gene in the studies checked, with the rest unexplained. The sample data list about a million clones, and approximately 80% of these were observed just once. The top ten clones comprise about 0.89% of the sample. The specimen was memory CD4+ T cells from PBMCs. What this sample's cell subset or site label stands for: CD45RA-negative fraction. The receptors were sampled from a man aged 18 to 30 in good health. Some clones in this sample may be carry-over from other donors' samples.

This chain uses TRBV11-2 with TRBJ2-1; 8 bases are a match to TRBD2. The CDR3 loop spans 14 amino acids. J was trimmed by 8 bases and V by 5 bases; bases with no gene match: 8. Looked up from germline, CDR1 is SGHAT and CDR2 is FQNNGV. CDR3 nucleotide sequence: TGTGCCAGCAGCACAGAGCGGGAGAGAGATGAGCAGTTCTTC. This codes for CASSTERERDEQFF.

V is TRBV5-5 and J is TRBJ2-7; a possible D gene is TRBD1 (5 bases). V was shortened by 3 bases and J by 2 bases, with 12 bases between the two germline ends. CDR3 length: 14 amino acids. Germline V lookup: CDR1 SGHKS, CDR2 YYEKEE (reference sequence). The CDR3 loop reads CASSWGLGPYEQYF. As DNA, the CDR3 is TGTGCCAGCAGCTGGGGCCTCGGTCCCTACGAGCAGTACTTC.

The rearrangement joins TRBV6-1 to TRBJ2-7, with D perhaps TRBD2 (5 bases). The germline gives CDR1 MNHNS, CDR2 SASEGT. Trimming shortened V by 0 bases and J by 4 bases, and 13 bases separated the two germline ends. The CDR3 has 15 amino acids. The CDR3 region is CASSEAPRAEYEQYF. The DNA for the CDR3 is TGTGCCAGCAGTGAAGCACCGAGAGCGGAGTACGAGCAGTACTTC.

The chain carries TRBV11-3 and TRBJ1-3, with 9 positions matching TRBD1. Trimming took 4 bases from V and 4 from J; bases not matched to a gene: 8. In germline, CDR1 is SGHNT, CDR2 YENEEA. CDR3 size: 16 residues. The CDR3 DNA is TGTGCCAGCAGCTCCGGACAGGGGAGAGGCGGAAACACCATATATTTT. Amino acid sequence: CASSSGQGRGGNTIYF.

This rearrangement joins TRBV5-1 to TRBJ1-1, with D unclear. The CDR3 contains 13 residues. Germline-derived CDR1 and CDR2 are SGHRS and YFSETQ. Trimming stripped 4 bases from V and 8 bases from J, with 15 bases between. CDR3 coding DNA: TGCGCCAGCAGCCCCCGTGGAGGCCTAGAAGCTTTCTTT. This codes for CASSPRGGLEAFF.

This clone appeared a single time. The sample holds other DNA sequences that translate to the same CDR3. The chain uses TRBV28 and TRBJ1-1; D is ambiguous. The germline V and J ends were trimmed by 7 bases and 1 base, with 4 bases remaining between them. The germline V gene encodes CDR1 MDHEN and CDR2 SYDVKM. CDR3 length: 11 residues. The CDR3 sequence: CASTENTEAFF. DNA of the CDR3: TGTGCCAGCACCGAGAACACTGAAGCTTTCTTT.

This chain joins TRBV23-1 and TRBJ2-7; possible D gene TRBD1, 7 bases. TRBV23-1 falls under the ORF class, with uncertain function. The CDR3 is 17 residues long. V shed 0 bases and J shed 4 bases, with 19 bases lying between them. The DNA of the CDR3 is TGCGCCAGCAGTCAATCGAAGGGGGGCAGGGGGGTTTACGAGCAGTACTTC. Translation: CASSQSKGGRGVYEQYF.

This clone has more than one count but fewer than ten. This sequence joins TRBV10-3 and TRBJ1-5, with a tentative D call TRBD1 (6 bases). The CDR3 contains 16 residues. Germline CDR1 ENHRY, CDR2 SYGVKD. V gave up 4 bases and J gave up 1 base, with 14 bases separating them. CDR3 sequence (DNA): TGTGCCATCAGTGCGATACCGACAGGCAGCAATCAGCCCCAGCATTTT. It translates to CAISAIPTGSNQPQHF.

This clone was recorded once. The chain combines TRBV27 with TRBJ2-3; D possibly matches TRBD1 or TRBD2 (5 bases each). V was pared by 1 base and J by 2 bases, with 13 bases between. Germline V lookup: CDR1 MNHEY, CDR2 SMNVEV (reference sequence). The CDR3 has 16 amino acids. CDR3 in DNA: TGTGCCAGCAGTTTATGGGTCGGGGCTGACACAGATACGCAGTATTTT. As protein: CASSLWVGADTDTQYF.

The chain employs TRBV6-5 and TRBJ1-2, with 7 bases matching TRBD1. The CDR3 is made up of 13 amino acids. Unmatched junction bases numbered 5, after V lost 2 bases and J lost 8 bases. The germline gives CDR1 MNHEY, CDR2 SVGAGI. For the CDR3, the DNA is TGTGCCAGCAGTTACGACAGGGTGCGCGGCTACACCTTC. It is translated as CASSYDRVRGYTF.

The J gene is TRBJ2-1, the V gene TRBV7-7, with D possibly TRBD2 on 6 matching bases. This CDR3 has 14 amino acids. V lost 5 bases to trimming and J lost 8 bases, with 16 bases between them. The germline V gene has CDR1 SSHAT and CDR2 FNYEAQ (reference sequence). The CDR3 DNA follows: TGTGCCAGCAGCGCGGGACCCTATATCGATGAGCAGTTCTTC. Its protein is CASSAGPYIDEQFF.

The chain is built from TRBV9 and TRBJ2-1; D might be TRBD2 (5 bases). Germline CDR1 and CDR2: SGDLS and YYNGEE. The V and J ends lost 3 bases and 2 bases respectively, with 9 bases between them. The CDR3 is made up of 14 amino acids. The CDR3 DNA reads TGTGCCAGCAGCGCCCGAGCGGCCTACAATGAGCAGTTCTTC. Its protein is CASSARAAYNEQFF.

This chain connects TRBV5-1 to TRBJ2-5; D gene ambiguous. In germline, CDR1 is SGHRS, CDR2 YFSETQ. The CDR3 has 15 amino acids. The ends were cut back, 0 bases at V and 2 bases at J, with 11 bases in the middle. CDR3 sequence (DNA): TGCGCCAGCAGCTTGGCTTGGGGTCAACAAGAGACCCAGTACTTC. This encodes CASSLAWGQQETQYF.

The V gene is TRBV28, the J gene TRBJ2-7, with TRBD1 identical over 8 bases. Germline CDR1 is MDHEN and CDR2 is SYDVKM. Trimming cost V 4 bases and J 5 bases; bases outside gene matches: 13. The CDR3 has 16 residues. CDR3 sequence reads: CASSSRQDRVRHEQYF. The CDR3 coding sequence is TGTGCCAGCAGTTCCCGCCAGGACAGGGTGAGGCACGAGCAGTACTTC.

The chain recombines TRBV5-6 with TRBJ1-6; 9 bases fit TRBD1. Per the germline V gene, CDR1 is SGHDT and CDR2 is YYEEEE. V was clipped by 2 bases and J by 8 bases; unmatched bases: 5. This CDR3 is 15 amino acids long. CDR3 coding DNA: TGTGCCAGCAGCTTAAACAGGGGGCAGGATTCACCCCTCCACTTT. Translating it yields CASSLNRGQDSPLHF. Looking up the rest from reference TRBV5-6 and TRBJ1-6 gives the full variable domain: DAGVTQSPTHLIKTRGQQVTLRCSPKSGHDTVSWYQQALGQGPQFIFQYYEEEERQRGNFPDRFSGHQFPNYSSELNVNALLLGDSALYLCASSLNRGQDSPLHFGNGTRLTVT.

A single count supports this clone. The CDR3 DNA follows: TGTGCCAGCAGCTTGGACCTCTACAATGAGCAGTTCTTC. Translating it yields CASSLDLYNEQFF. The chain recombines TRBV5-8 with TRBJ2-1, with D uncertain. Germline V CDR1 and CDR2: SGHTS, YDEGEE. V was cut by 0 bases and J by 3 bases, with 4 bases left in between. The CDR3 runs to 13 residues.

This sequence joins TRBV7-2 and TRBJ2-3, with TRBD2 matching 8 bases. J gave up 1 base and V 1 base, and 4 bases lay outside the gene matches. Germline-derived CDR1 and CDR2 are SGHTA and FQGNSA. The CDR3 extends over 16 amino acids. The CDR3 sequence is CASSLVGAGGTDTQYF. DNA of the CDR3: TGTGCCAGCAGCTTAGTGGGAGCGGGAGGCACAGATACGCAGTATTTT.

The J gene is TRBJ2-7, the V gene TRBV7-2, with no clear D. The CDR3 covers 15 residues. Trimming removed 4 bases from V and 4 bases from J, with 17 bases in between. Germline CDR1 SGHTA, CDR2 FQGNSA. CDR3 coding DNA: TGTGCCAGCAGCTCCCGGACGGTTCCCCCTTACGAGCAGTACTTC. It translates to CASSSRTVPPYEQYF.

The chain employs TRBV2 and TRBJ2-5; 8 bases are a match to TRBD2. The CDR3 is 13 amino acids. Germline CDR1 reads SNHLY; CDR2 reads FYNNEI. V was pared by 7 bases and J by 1 base, with 2 bases of the junction left unmatched. The CDR3 region has the DNA TGTGCCAGCACGGGAGGGCTCCAAGAGACCCAGTACTTC. Its protein product is CASTGGLQETQYF.

The rearrangement uses TRBV18 and TRBJ1-3; the match to TRBD1 covers 9 bases. J gave up 2 bases and V 2 bases, and 7 bases lay outside the gene matches. Germline V gene data show CDR1 as KGHSH and CDR2 as LQKENI. This CDR3 is 17 amino acids long. As DNA, the CDR3 is TGTGCCAGCTCACCAAACGCCGGGACAGGGACTGGAAACACCATATATTTT. As protein: CASSPNAGTGTGNTIYF. Drawing the rest from reference TRBV18 and TRBJ1-3, the complete variable domain is NAGVMQNPRHLVRRRGQEARLRCSPMKGHSHVYWYRQLPEEGLKFMVYLQKENIIDESGMPKERFSAEFPKEGPSILRIQQVVRGDSAAYFCASSPNAGTGTGNTIYFGEGSWLTVV.

Details on this clone: Other DNA sequences in the sample encode the same CDR3. J is TRBJ2-3 and V is TRBV5-1; 8 bases agree with TRBD1. The J segment lost 3 bases and the V segment lost 0 bases, leaving 3 bases of the junction unmatched. This CDR3 region has 15 residues. Germline CDR1 and CDR2: SGHRS and YFSETQ. The CDR3 loop reads CASSLAGQVTDTQYF. The CDR3 DNA follows: TGCGCCAGCAGCTTGGCGGGACAGGTTACAGATACGCAGTATTTT.

At least ten counts were recorded for this clone. The chain combines TRBV5-6 with TRBJ1-1, with no clear D. V lost 1 base, J lost 2 bases, and 3 bases lay in between. Germline CDR1 reads SGHDT; CDR2 reads YYEEEE. There are 12 residues in the CDR3. The DNA of the CDR3 is TGTGCCAGCAGCTTGAAAAACACTGAAGCTTTCTTT. This codes for CASSLKNTEAFF.

J is TRBJ1-3 and V is TRBV25-1; D is undetermined. The CDR3 spans 14 residues. V lost 6 bases, J lost 2 bases, and 11 bases lay in between. Germline V CDR1 and CDR2: MGHDK, SYGVNS. The CDR3 DNA is TGTGCCAGCAGCGAGCCGGGCCCTGGAAACACCATATATTTT. Its protein is CASSEPGPGNTIYF.

J is TRBJ1-1 and V is TRBV28; D remains unclear. V lost 4 bases and J 0 bases, leaving 9 bases between the germline ends. Looked up from germline, CDR1 is MDHEN and CDR2 is SYDVKM. The CDR3 runs to 14 residues. The CDR3 here is CASSSPAMNTEAFF. DNA of the CDR3: TGTGCCAGCAGTTCACCGGCCATGAACACTGAAGCTTTCTTT.

The rearrangement links TRBV6-6 to TRBJ2-3; perhaps TRBD1 as D (6 bases). Germline-derived CDR1 and CDR2 are MNHNY and SVGAGI (reference sequence). CDR3 length: 15 residues. CDR3 region: CGGTHGPGATDTQYF. The CDR3 region has the DNA TGTGGCGGCACCCACGGTCCAGGGGCTACAGATACGCAGTATTTT.

The J gene is TRBJ2-2, the V gene TRBV5-1, with D possibly being TRBD1 or TRBD2 (5 bases each). The CDR3 covers 15 residues. The germline V and J ends were trimmed by 3 bases and 5 bases, with 14 bases remaining between them. Germline V CDR1 and CDR2: SGHRS, YFSETQ. CDR3 in DNA: TGCGCCAGCAGCTCACCGGGACGAAATACCGGGGAGCTGTTTTTT. Translation gives CASSSPGRNTGELFF. Complete variable domain (other parts from reference TRBV5-1 and TRBJ2-2): KAGVTQTPRYLIKTRGQQVTLSCSPISGHRSVSWYQQTPGQGLQFLFEYFSETQRNKGNFPGRFSGRQFSNSRSEMNVSTLELGDSALYLCASSSPGRNTGELFFGEGSRLTVL.

The gene calls are TRBV9 and TRBJ1-2; D may be TRBD1 (6 bases). Trimming removed 0 bases from V and 3 bases from J, with 9 bases in between. The CDR3 loop spans 14 amino acids. Germline CDR1 is SGDLS and CDR2 is YYNGEE. For the CDR3, the DNA is TGTGCCAGCAGCGTAGCAGGGGAGTACTATGGCTACACCTTC. This gives the protein CASSVAGEYYGYTF.

This clone was observed a handful of times. The chain employs TRBV2 and TRBJ1-3; 7 positions agree with TRBD1. The junction had 3 bases not matched to a gene; V was cut back by 1 base and J by 0 bases. The CDR3 has 16 amino acids. Germline V gene lookup returns CDR1 SNHLY and CDR2 FYNNEI. In nucleotides, the CDR3 is TGTGCCAGCAGTGAAGGGGGACAGAGCTCTGGAAACACCATATATTTT. It yields the protein CASSEGGQSSGNTIYF. The entire variable domain, with the rest obtained from reference TRBV2 and TRBJ1-3, is as follows: EPEVTQTPSHQVTQMGQEVILRCVPISNHLYFYWYRQILGQKVEFLVSFYNNEISEKSEIFDDQFSVERPDGSNFTLKIRSTKLEDSAMYFCASSEGGQSSGNTIYFGEGSWLTVV.